The clone carrying this T cell receptor (beta chain) was detected many times. The sample comes from a study of T-cell reconstitution after alpha-beta-depleted transplantation in children. Germline V lookup: CDR1 LNHNV, CDR2 YYDKDF (reference sequence). This CDR3 contains 13 residues. Trimming shortened V by 0 bases and J by 4 bases, and 6 bases separated the two germline ends. The TCRbeta library incorporated unique molecular identifiers. One entry per CDR3 protein, called by TCRdb with MiXCR from the PCR reads. The top ten clones hold under 35% of a sample with about 470,000 distinct CDR3 sequences, over 40% of them seen once.

This receptor was obtained from a girl aged 2 to 10 with aplastic anemia, due to receive a stem cell transplant. V gene TRBV15 combines with J gene TRBJ2-5; unclear D gene. The sequences come from PBMCs, collected before TCRalphabeta/CD19-depleted stem cell transplant. CDR3 residues: CATSRDRGETQYF. As DNA, the CDR3 is TGTGCCACCAGCAGAGATCGCGGAGAGACCCAGTACTTC.